A few counts support the clone carrying this TCR beta chain. The antigen is not known. V lost 7 bases, J lost 1 base, and 16 bases lay in between. CDR1 MNHEY and CDR2 SVGEGT come from the germline V gene. The CDR3 is 16 residues long. The entry originates in a study of T cell repertoires in cytomegalovirus infection. Study-wide results and limits: Public TCR beta family frequency separated CMV-and-HLA carriers, including in an independent cohort. CMV-specific TCR beta clonotypes restricted by HLA-C dominated the ex vivo response.

TCRdb processed the reads anew with MiXCR; each CDR3 protein has one entry. The table has hundreds of thousands of distinct CDR3 sequences, roughly 9.5% seen once. V usage is TRBV6-2 or TRBV6-3 and J usage is TRBJ2-2; possible D gene TRBD1, 5 bases. Material for sequencing was PBMCs. The sequence was obtained from a human donor in good health (CMV status not recorded). Some clones in this sample may be carry-over from other donors' samples. CDR3 DNA sequence: TGTGCCAGCAAACCCGGACATCAAAAGAACACCGGGGAGCTGTTTTTT. Translated: CASKPGHQKNTGELFF.